Listed here are 21 T cell receptor beta chains from one sample, sequenced in a study of CD4 and CD8 cells across lung adenocarcinoma regions. In TCRdb, the PCR reads were re-called with MiXCR into one record per CDR3 protein. Of about 20,000 distinct CDR3 sequences listed, roughly 54% are singletons. Sequenced sample: CD8+ T cells from the center of a lung tumor. The receptors stem from a female donor with lung adenocarcinoma. The CD4 and CD8 labels of this study may be unreliable.

The CDR3, as DNA: TGTGCCAGCAGCTCACACCCAAACAATGAGCAGTTCTTC. Its translation is CASSSHPNNEQFF. The chain recombines TRBV7-6 with TRBJ2-1; D is ambiguous. The germline V and J ends were trimmed by 4 bases and 5 bases, with 9 bases remaining between them. CDR1 is SGHVS and CDR2 is FNYEAQ in the germline V gene. The CDR3 has 13 amino acids.

The chain combines TRBV27 with TRBJ2-5; D ambiguous. CDR1 and CDR2 from the germline V gene are MNHEY and SMNVEV (reference sequence). V lost 6 bases and J 11 bases, leaving 19 bases between the germline ends. The CDR3 length is 13 residues. The CDR3 region is CASRLRELEAQYF. The DNA for the CDR3 is TGTGCCAGCAGGCTACGTGAACTTGAGGCTCAGTACTTC.

The chain is built from TRBV3-1 and TRBJ2-1; no definite D call. The CDR3 spans 14 residues. Trimming took off 2 bases at V and 6 bases at J, with 11 bases between the two ends. The V gene's germline CDR1 is LGHDT and CDR2 YNNKEL (reference sequence). The CDR3 nucleotides are TGTGCCAGCAGCCAATTGTTAGTAGGCAATGAGCAGTTCTTC. This sequence encodes CASSQLLVGNEQFF.

By frequency in the sample, this clonotype is medium-sized (0.01 to 0.1%). This sequence joins TRBV6-1 and TRBJ2-1, with D tentatively TRBD1 or TRBD2 (5 bases each). The DNA end is more similar to TRBJ2-7, so the J call may be wrong. Germline V gene sequence: CDR1 MNHNS, CDR2 SASEGT. The CDR3 is 15 residues long. CDR3 in DNA: TGTGCCAGCAGTGGCTCTTGGGACCCCCTTTACGAGCAGTACGTC. Translated, it gives CASSGSWDPLYEQYV.

This clonotype came up a few times. CDR3 sequence: CASSDSGRIDIQYF. CDR3 DNA sequence: TGTGCCAGCAGTGATTCTGGGAGGATAGACATTCAGTACTTC. The V gene is TRBV6-1, the J gene TRBJ2-4, with TRBD2 as a possible D gene (6 bases). V was pared by 3 bases and J by 8 bases, with 14 bases between. CDR1 and CDR2 from the germline V gene are MNHNS and SASEGT. The CDR3 is 14 amino acids.

The chain couples TRBV11-2 to TRBJ2-5; TRBD2 matches at 9 bases. CDR1 SGHAT and CDR2 FQNNGV come from the germline V gene. The CDR3 has 17 residues. J lost 5 bases, V lost 5 bases, and 15 bases had no gene match. The CDR3 is CASSPPGQLAGRETQYF. In DNA, the CDR3 is TGTGCCAGCAGCCCTCCGGGACAGCTAGCGGGGAGGGAGACCCAGTACTTC.

The rearrangement joins TRBV27 to TRBJ2-5; 7 nucleotides align to TRBD2. Looked up from germline, CDR1 is MNHEY and CDR2 is SMNVEV (reference sequence). The trim removed 8 bases at V and 8 bases at J, leaving 20 bases unmatched. This CDR3 spans 16 amino acids. The CDR3 reads CASGGAGGGDPDTQYF. The CDR3 bases are TGTGCCAGCGGGGGAGCCGGGGGAGGGGACCCAGATACCCAGTACTTC.

In the case of this clonotype: At one end the junction does not follow the germline gene, possibly because of a read error. The J gene is TRBJ2-5, the V gene TRBV10-1; either TRBD1 or TRBD2 may fit D (5 bases each). Germline lookup yields CDR1 WNHNN and CDR2 SYGVQD (reference sequence). The CDR3 is 12 residues long. The DNA of the CDR3 is TGCGCCAGCAGTACTGGGACCACTACCCCGTTCTTC. It codes for CASSTGTTTPFF.

This clonotype has more than one count but fewer than ten. The rearrangement links TRBV6-1 to TRBJ2-3; 12 bases line up with TRBD2. Germline V lookup: CDR1 MNHNS, CDR2 SASEGT. Losses at the gene ends were 2 bases for V and 4 bases for J; bases not matched to a gene: 1. There are 15 residues in the CDR3. Here the CDR3 reads CASSELAGGPDTQYF. The DNA for the CDR3 is TGTGCCAGCAGTGAACTAGCGGGAGGGCCAGATACGCAGTATTTT.

This clonotype appeared a few times. The chain carries TRBV4-1 and TRBJ1-2; no firm D call. Between the trimmed V and J ends, which lost 1 base and 6 bases, there was a span of 12 bases. This CDR3 region has 14 residues. Germline-derived CDR1 and CDR2 are MGHRA and YSYEKL. The CDR3 DNA reads as TGCGCCAGCAGCCAAGTAAGAACGGAAGATGGCTACACCTTC. Its protein product is CASSQVRTEDGYTF.

This clonotype was seen a handful of times. The chain couples TRBV6-1 to TRBJ1-2; 7 nucleotides line up with TRBD1. The J segment lost 4 bases and the V segment lost 6 bases, leaving 8 bases of the junction unmatched. The CDR3 runs to 14 residues. CDR1 and CDR2 (germline): MNHNS, SASEGT. The CDR3 DNA follows: TGTGCCAGCAGAACCGACAGGGACCCCTATGGCTACACCTTC. It specifies CASRTDRDPYGYTF.

This clonotype appeared a few times. V usage is TRBV28 and J usage is TRBJ2-1; no clear D. The CDR3 totals 13 residues. V shed 3 bases and J shed 3 bases, with 6 bases lying between them. CDR1 is MDHEN, CDR2 SYDVKM, per germline. The CDR3, as DNA: TGTGCCAGCAGTTTGGTAAGCTACAATGAGCAGTTCTTC. It codes for CASSLVSYNEQFF.

This clonotype has only a few counts. The chain has TRBV20-1 and TRBJ2-1, with 10 nucleotides matching TRBD2. CDR3 length: 14 amino acids. J was trimmed by 4 bases and V by 0 bases; bases with no gene match: 0. Germline V gene sequence: CDR1 DFQATT, CDR2 SNEGSKA (reference sequence). Here the CDR3 reads CSAREAGGYNEQFF. In DNA, the CDR3 is TGCAGTGCTAGAGAAGCGGGAGGGTACAATGAGCAGTTCTTC.

About this clonotype: A read error may produce the germline difference seen at one junction end. This sequence joins TRBV11-3 and TRBJ2-4; D remains unclear. The CDR3 totals 13 residues. CDR1 is SGHNT, CDR2 YENEEA, per germline. CDR3: CASSLVAKNTQYF. CDR3 sequence (DNA): TGTGCCAGCAGCCTGGTAGCCAAAAACACTCAGTACTTC.

This chain links TRBV6-5 with TRBJ2-1; D unresolved. The DNA end lines up better with TRBJ2-7; the J call may be wrong. The germline CDR1 and CDR2 sequences are MNHEY and SVGAGI. The CDR3 totals 12 residues. The CDR3 DNA reads TGTGCCAGCAGTTCCCTAGGGTCCGAGCAGTACTTC. Its translation is CASSSLGSEQYF.

The genes are TRBV27 and TRBJ2-7; D uncertain. The CDR3 has 14 amino acids. V lost 5 bases to trimming and J lost 2 bases, with 13 bases between them. In germline, CDR1 is MNHEY, CDR2 SMNVEV (reference sequence). CDR3 nucleotides: TGTGCCAGCAGTCCCACCAGGCTACCCTACGAGCAGTACTTC. Translation: CASSPTRLPYEQYF.

This chain uses TRBV6-1 with TRBJ2-7; weak D call: TRBD2 (6 bases). The CDR3 extends over 15 amino acids. CDR1 is MNHNS, CDR2 SASEGT, per germline. V lost 4 bases and J 0 bases, leaving 13 bases between the germline ends. CDR3 nucleotides: TGTGCCAGCAGTGTCCGTAGCGGCATCTCCTACGAGCAGTACTTC. Amino acids: CASSVRSGISYEQYF.

This clonotype ranks as medium-sized. The chain recombines TRBV6-1 with TRBJ2-7, with TRBD1 matching over 7 bases. Losses at the gene ends were 3 bases for V and 0 bases for J; bases not matched to a gene: 2. CDR1 and CDR2 (germline): MNHNS, SASEGT. This CDR3 region has 14 residues. CDR3 coding DNA: TGTGCCAGCAGTGAGGGACAGAGCTCCTACGAGCAGTACGTC. Encoded protein: CASSEGQSSYEQYV.

This clonotype was observed a few times. J is TRBJ2-1 and V is TRBV3-1; TRBD2 matches at 8 bases. Germline V gene sequence: CDR1 LGHDT, CDR2 YNNKEL (reference sequence). The CDR3 spans 15 residues. With 4 bases clipped from V and 8 bases from J, the junction kept 10 bases outside the gene matches. The chain's CDR3 is CASSPTAGGRDEQFF. Here the CDR3 DNA reads TGTGCCAGCAGCCCCACCGCGGGGGGTAGGGATGAGCAGTTCTTC.

This clonotype turned up a few times. A single base separates this from a much larger clone, so it may be a read error. The gene calls are TRBV27 and TRBJ2-1; 7 bases align to TRBD2. The CDR3 is 15 amino acids. J gave up 13 bases and V 6 bases, and 18 bases lay outside the gene matches. The germline V gene encodes CDR1 MNHEY and CDR2 SMNVEV (reference sequence). CDR3 nucleotides: TGTGCCAGCAGACCGGGGGGAAGGCAAGTCGGGACCCAGTTCTTC. This sequence encodes CASRPGGRQVGTQFF.

The chain employs TRBV12-3 or TRBV12-4 and TRBJ2-2; TRBD2 is a possible D gene (6 bases). Trimming removed 7 bases at V and 5 bases at J, with 17 bases between. The CDR3 contains 15 residues. For the CDR3, the DNA is TGTGCCAGCAACACCATATCTCGGGAGACCGGGGAGCTGTTTTTT. Translation: CASNTISRETGELFF.